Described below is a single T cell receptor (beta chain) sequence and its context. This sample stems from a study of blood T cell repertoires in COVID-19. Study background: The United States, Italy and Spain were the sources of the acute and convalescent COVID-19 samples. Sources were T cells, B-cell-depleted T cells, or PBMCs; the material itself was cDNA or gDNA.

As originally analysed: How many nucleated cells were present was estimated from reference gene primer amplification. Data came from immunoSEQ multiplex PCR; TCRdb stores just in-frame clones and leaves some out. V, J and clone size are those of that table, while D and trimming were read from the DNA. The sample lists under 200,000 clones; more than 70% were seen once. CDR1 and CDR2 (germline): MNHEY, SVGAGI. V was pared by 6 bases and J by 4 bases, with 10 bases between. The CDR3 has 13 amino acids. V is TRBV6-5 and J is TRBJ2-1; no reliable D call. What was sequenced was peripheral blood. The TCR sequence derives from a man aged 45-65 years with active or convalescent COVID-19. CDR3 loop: CASRSWRYNEQFF. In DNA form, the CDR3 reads TGTGCCAGCAGGTCGTGGCGGTACAATGAGCAGTTCTTC.